This T cell receptor (beta chain) was recovered during a study of identical twins (dated by TCRdb to 2016 to 2017). Background on the whole study: The study deep-sequenced TCR alpha and beta repertoires from monozygotic twins, unrelated adults of various ages and cord blood to test whether fetal clonotypes persist. Replicate twin experiments were performed at different times using different library preparation protocols to rule out contamination. General findings and caveats noted by the study authors: Compared with coincidental sharing between unrelated individuals, out-of-frame TCR alpha sequences shared between twins showed an excess of sequences with low generation probability. Invariant T cells such as MAIT and iNKT could partly confound zero-insertion analyses, although diverse VJ usage argued against such confounding for most clonotypes. Recombination models systematically underestimated out-of-frame TCR alpha sharing in monozygotic twins but agreed with sharing between unrelated individuals. Fewer insertions were carried by abundant cord blood beta clonotypes, a similar but weaker trend appeared in young adult naive repertoires, and no such trend appeared in memory repertoires. A weaker excess of twin sharing was found in beta out-of-frame sequences because the signal-to-noise ratio was lowered by fewer shared sequences. Conclusions relied on cross-sectional statistical analysis, since the same donors could not be followed over many years.

Regarding this clonotype: The antigen this receptor binds is unknown. No much larger clone is present one base from it, and per-base qualities are unavailable.

All donors were healthy Caucasians. Three pairs of female monozygotic twins, all aged 18 to 29 years, made up the twin cohort. Positive isolation kits from Invitrogen were used to isolate the CD4+ and CD8+ T cell populations. Receptor libraries were prepared by 5' RACE. Reads for this sample came from an Illumina HiSeq 2000. A universal primer binding site was added through template switching, and the final cDNA carried a unique molecular identifier so that TCR cDNA molecules could be counted accurately. Specific primers in the conserved constant-segment region were used to synthesize first-strand cDNA for the TCR alpha and beta chains. Each cDNA library was double barcoded, with a SMART-Mk sample barcode plus Illumina barcodes, to control for contamination. TruSeq adapter sequences along with Illumina sample barcodes were introduced in two successive PCR steps. TCR alpha and beta cDNA libraries were sequenced on the Illumina HiSeq platform with custom primers. Regarding the original processing steps: MiGEC processed the raw reads to extract unique molecular identifiers, while MiXCR was used to determine the CDR3 positions. Recombination models were inferred per individual with the repgenHMM and IGoR tools using an EM algorithm. Shared clonotype analysis was performed with the tcR package in R, normalizing sharing by the product of cloneset sizes. To study raw recombination without the effects of thymic and clonal selection, out-of-frame nonproductive sequences were analyzed. TCRdb's own reprocessing of the public reads used fastp at Q25 and MiXCR and kept productive beta chains. Every CDR3 protein is listed once, alongside the most common genes and DNA of its rows. None of the V and J calls come from the authors' own analysis; TCRdb made them. This sample has approximately 550,000 distinct CDR3 sequences in its table, and under 25% of those were observed once. Of the sample, more than 0.4% falls within the top ten clones.

CDR1 and CDR2 are read off the germline V gene as SGHRS and YFSETQ. The V end loses 4 bases and the J end loses 0 bases, and a stretch of 8 bases separates them. From cysteine to phenylalanine, the CDR3 is 13 amino acids long. The retained sequence is limited to the CDR3, 39 bases, with the frame set at the first base. These data were likewise used in another study, on yellow fever vaccine responses in identical twins. The second paper states: According to the authors, the vaccine-induced T cell response in identical twins seemed to be partly convergent and partly specific to each individual. The study precisely tracked vaccine-responding T cell clones in identical twins.

This clonotype was sampled from a woman younger than 30 in good health. The chain is encoded by TRBV5-1 joined to TRBJ2-7; there is no confident call for the D gene. The material sequenced was CD4+ T cells sorted from blood. In nucleotide form, the sequence is TGCGCCAGCAGCGACGGTATCTCCTACGAGCAGTACTTC. It encodes CASSDGISYEQYF.